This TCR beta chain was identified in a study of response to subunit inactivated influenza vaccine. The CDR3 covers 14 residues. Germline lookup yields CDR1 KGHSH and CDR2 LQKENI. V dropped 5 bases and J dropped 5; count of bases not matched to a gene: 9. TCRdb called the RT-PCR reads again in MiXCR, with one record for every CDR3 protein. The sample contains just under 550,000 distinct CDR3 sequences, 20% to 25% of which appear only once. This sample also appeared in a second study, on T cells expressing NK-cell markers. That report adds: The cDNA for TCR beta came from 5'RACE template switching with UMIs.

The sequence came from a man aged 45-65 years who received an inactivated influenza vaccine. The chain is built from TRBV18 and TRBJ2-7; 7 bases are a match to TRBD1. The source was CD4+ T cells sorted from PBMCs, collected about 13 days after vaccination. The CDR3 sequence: CASSSKETGNEQYF. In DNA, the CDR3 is TGTGCCAGCTCATCAAAAGAGACAGGGAACGAGCAGTACTTC.